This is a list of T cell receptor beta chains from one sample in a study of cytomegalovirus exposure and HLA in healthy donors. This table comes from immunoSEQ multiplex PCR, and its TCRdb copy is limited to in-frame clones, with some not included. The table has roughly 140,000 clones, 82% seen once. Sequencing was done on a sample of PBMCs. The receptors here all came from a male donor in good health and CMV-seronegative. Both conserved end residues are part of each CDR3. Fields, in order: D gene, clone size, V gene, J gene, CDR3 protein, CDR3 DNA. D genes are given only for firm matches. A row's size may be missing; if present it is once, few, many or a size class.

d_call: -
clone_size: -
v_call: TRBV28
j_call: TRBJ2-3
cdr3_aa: CASSLLGLSTDTQYF
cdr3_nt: TGTGCCAGCAGTTTATTGGGACTCAGCACAGATACGCAGTATTTT

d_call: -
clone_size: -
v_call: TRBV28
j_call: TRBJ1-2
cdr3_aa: CASTYGGRLRYGYTF
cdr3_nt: TGTGCCAGCACATATGGGGGGAGGTTGCGGTATGGCTACACCTTC

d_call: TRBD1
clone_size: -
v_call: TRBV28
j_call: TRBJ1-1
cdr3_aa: CASSSGQGETEAFF
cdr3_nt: TGTGCCAGCAGTTCGGGACAGGGGGAAACTGAAGCTTTCTTT

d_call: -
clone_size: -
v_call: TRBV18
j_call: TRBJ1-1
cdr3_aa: CASSTNLPQGNTEAFF
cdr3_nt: TGTGCCAGCTCGACGAACCTCCCTCAGGGGAACACTGAAGCTTTCTTT

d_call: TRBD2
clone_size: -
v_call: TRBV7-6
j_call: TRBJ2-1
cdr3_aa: CASSLALGPPGGPSEQFF
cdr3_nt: TGTGCCAGCAGCTTAGCGCTTGGCCCCCCGGGAGGGCCGAGTGAGCAGTTCTTC

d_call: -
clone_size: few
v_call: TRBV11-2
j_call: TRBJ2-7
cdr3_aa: CASSLGGPDFYEQYF
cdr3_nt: TGTGCCAGCAGCTTAGGCGGGCCGGACTTCTACGAGCAGTACTTC

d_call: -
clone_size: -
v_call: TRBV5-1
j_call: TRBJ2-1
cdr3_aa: CASKTSPSGYYNEQFF
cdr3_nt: TGCGCCAGCAAAACTTCACCGAGCGGCTACTACAATGAGCAGTTCTTC

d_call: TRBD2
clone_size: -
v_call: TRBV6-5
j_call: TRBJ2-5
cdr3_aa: CASSYVAGGPETQYF
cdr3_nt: TGTGCCAGCAGTTACGTAGCGGGAGGGCCGGAGACCCAGTACTTC

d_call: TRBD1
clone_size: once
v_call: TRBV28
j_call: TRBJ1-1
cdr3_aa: CASSLVGTGAEAFF
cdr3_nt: TGTGCCAGCAGTTTAGTGGGGACAGGGGCTGAAGCTTTCTTT

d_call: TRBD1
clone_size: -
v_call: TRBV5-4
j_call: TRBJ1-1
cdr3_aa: CASSFPGGQNTEAFF
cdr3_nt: TGTGCCAGCAGCTTTCCAGGGGGCCAAAACACTGAAGCTTTCTTT

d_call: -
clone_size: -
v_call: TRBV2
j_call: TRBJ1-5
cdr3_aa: CASSWAGYEEPQHF
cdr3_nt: TGTGCCAGCAGCTGGGCAGGGTATGAGGAGCCCCAGCATTTT

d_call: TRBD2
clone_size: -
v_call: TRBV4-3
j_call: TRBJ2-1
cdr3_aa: CASSQGFLAGNEQFF
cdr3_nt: TGCGCCAGCAGCCAAGGTTTCCTAGCGGGCAATGAGCAGTTCTTC

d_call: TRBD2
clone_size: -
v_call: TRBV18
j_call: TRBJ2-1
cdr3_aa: CASSPAGTRVVGDEQFF
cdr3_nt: TGTGCCAGCTCACCAGCGGGGACTAGAGTGGTTGGGGATGAGCAGTTCTTC

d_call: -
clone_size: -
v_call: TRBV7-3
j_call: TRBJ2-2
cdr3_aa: CASSQTVTGELFF
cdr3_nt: TGTGCCAGCAGCCAAACGGTAACCGGGGAGCTGTTTTTT

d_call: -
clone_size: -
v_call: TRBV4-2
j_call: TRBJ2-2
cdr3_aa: CASSQDLYTGELFF
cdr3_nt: TGTGCCAGCAGCCAAGATTTATACACCGGGGAGCTGTTTTTT

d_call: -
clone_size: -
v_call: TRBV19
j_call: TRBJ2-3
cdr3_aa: CASSMFNTDTQYF
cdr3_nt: TGTGCCAGTAGTATGTTTAACACAGATACGCAGTATTTT

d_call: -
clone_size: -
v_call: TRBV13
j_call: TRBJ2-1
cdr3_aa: CASRIRGSYNEQFF
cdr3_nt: TGTGCCAGCAGAATAAGGGGGTCCTACAATGAGCAGTTCTTC

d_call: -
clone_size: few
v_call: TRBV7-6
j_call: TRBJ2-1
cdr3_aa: CASSLVVNEQFF
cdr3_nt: TGTGCCAGCAGCTTAGTAGTCAATGAGCAGTTCTTC

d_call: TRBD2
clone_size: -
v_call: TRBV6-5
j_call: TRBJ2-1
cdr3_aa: CASSFERESYNEQFF
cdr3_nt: TGTGCCAGCAGTTTCGAGCGGGAGTCCTACAATGAGCAGTTCTTC

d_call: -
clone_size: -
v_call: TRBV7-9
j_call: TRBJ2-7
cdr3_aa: CASSFTGLTYEQYF
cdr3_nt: TGTGCCAGCAGCTTTACAGGGCTAACCTACGAGCAGTACTTC

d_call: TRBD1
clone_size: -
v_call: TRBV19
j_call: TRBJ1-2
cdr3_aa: CASSIPGGTNYGYTF
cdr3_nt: TGTGCCAGTAGTATCCCAGGGGGGACCAACTATGGCTACACCTTC

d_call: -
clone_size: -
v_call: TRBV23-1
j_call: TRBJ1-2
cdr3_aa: CASSLMLGGRGIRNYGYTF
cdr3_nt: TGCGCCAGCAGTCTAATGCTGGGGGGGCGGGGTATACGTAACTATGGCTACACCTTC

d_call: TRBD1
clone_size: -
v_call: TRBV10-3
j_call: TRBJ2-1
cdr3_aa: CAISLDRVNEQFF
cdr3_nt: TGTGCCATCAGTTTAGACAGGGTCAATGAGCAGTTCTTC

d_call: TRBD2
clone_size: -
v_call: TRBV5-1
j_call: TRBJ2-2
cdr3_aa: CASSLASGRAGGELFF
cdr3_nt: TGCGCCAGCAGCTTGGCGAGCGGGAGGGCTGGCGGGGAGCTGTTTTTT

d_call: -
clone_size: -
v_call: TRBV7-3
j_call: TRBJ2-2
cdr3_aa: CASSPIYGIAEAPGELFF
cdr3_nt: TGTGCCAGCAGCCCGATCTACGGCATAGCGGAAGCACCCGGGGAGCTGTTTTTT

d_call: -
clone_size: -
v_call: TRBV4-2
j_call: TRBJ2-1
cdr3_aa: CASSQEEGSYNEQFF
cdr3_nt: TGTGCCAGCAGCCAAGAAGAGGGCTCCTACAATGAGCAGTTCTTC

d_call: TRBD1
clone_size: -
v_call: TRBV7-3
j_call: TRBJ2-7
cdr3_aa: CASSLTGGGEQYF
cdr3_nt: TGTGCCAGCAGCTTGACAGGGGGAGGCGAGCAGTACTTC

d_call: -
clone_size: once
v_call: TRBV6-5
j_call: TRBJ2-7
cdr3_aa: CASSYSLVQGYEQYF
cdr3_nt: TGTGCCAGCAGTTACTCGCTTGTTCAGGGTTACGAGCAGTACTTC

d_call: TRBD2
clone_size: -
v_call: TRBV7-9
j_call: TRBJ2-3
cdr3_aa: CASSSGLAGLTDTQYF
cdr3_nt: TGTGCCAGCAGCTCGGGACTAGCGGGGCTCACAGATACGCAGTATTTT

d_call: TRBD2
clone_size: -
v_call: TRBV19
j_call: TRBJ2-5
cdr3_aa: CASSGGGTLQETQYF
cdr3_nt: TGTGCCAGTAGTGGGGGAGGGACTCTCCAAGAGACCCAGTACTTC

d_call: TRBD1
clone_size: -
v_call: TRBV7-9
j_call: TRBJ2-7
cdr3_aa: CASSHRDRGLDEQYF
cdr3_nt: TGTGCCAGCAGCCACCGGGACAGGGGGCTCGACGAGCAGTACTTC

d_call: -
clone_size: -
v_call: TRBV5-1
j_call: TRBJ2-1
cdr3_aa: CASSLRGTGTYNEQFF
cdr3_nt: TGCGCCAGCAGTTTGAGAGGAACGGGTACCTACAATGAGCAGTTCTTC

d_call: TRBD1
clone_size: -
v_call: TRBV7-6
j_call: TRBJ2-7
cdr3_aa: CASSPRTGRSYEQYF
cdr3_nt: TGTGCCAGCAGCCCTAGGACAGGGCGCTCCTACGAGCAGTACTTC

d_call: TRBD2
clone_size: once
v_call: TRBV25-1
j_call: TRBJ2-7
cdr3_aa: CASSAPGLAYEQYF
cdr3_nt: TGTGCCAGCAGTGCACCGGGACTAGCGTACGAGCAGTACTTC

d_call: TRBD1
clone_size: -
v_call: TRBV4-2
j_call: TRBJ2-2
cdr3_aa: CASSQEQGAGTGELFF
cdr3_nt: TGTGCCAGCAGCCAAGAACAGGGGGCCGGCACCGGGGAGCTGTTTTTT

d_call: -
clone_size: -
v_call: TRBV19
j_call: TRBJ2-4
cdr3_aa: CASSIGGLAKNIQYF
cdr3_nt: TGTGCCAGTAGTATCGGAGGCCTGGCCAAAAACATTCAGTACTTC

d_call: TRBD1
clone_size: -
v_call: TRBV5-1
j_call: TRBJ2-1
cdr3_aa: CASSSLVRQGGYNEQFF
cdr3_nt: TGCGCCAGCAGCTCGCTTGTCCGACAGGGTGGATACAATGAGCAGTTCTTC

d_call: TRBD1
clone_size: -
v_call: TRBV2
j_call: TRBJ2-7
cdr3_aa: CASRALQGTGDDEQYF
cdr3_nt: TGTGCCAGCAGGGCACTTCAGGGGACAGGGGATGACGAGCAGTACTTC

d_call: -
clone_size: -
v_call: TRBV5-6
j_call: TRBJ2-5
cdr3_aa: CASSPPGGVRARETQYF
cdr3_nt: TGTGCCAGCAGCCCCCCCGGCGGGGTACGGGCGCGTGAGACCCAGTACTTC

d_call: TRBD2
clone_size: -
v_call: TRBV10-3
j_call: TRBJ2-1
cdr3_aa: CATSGLAGSGGYNEQFF
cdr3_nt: TGTGCCACTTCGGGACTAGCGGGGTCGGGGGGCTACAATGAGCAGTTCTTC

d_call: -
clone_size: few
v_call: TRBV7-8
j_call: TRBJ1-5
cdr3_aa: CASSSEGDIQPQHF
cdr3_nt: TGTGCCAGCAGCTCAGAGGGAGACATCCAGCCCCAGCATTTT

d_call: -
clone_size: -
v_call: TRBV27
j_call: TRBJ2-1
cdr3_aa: CASSLSNRAPYNEQFF
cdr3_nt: TGTGCCAGCAGTTTATCCAACAGGGCCCCCTACAATGAGCAGTTCTTC

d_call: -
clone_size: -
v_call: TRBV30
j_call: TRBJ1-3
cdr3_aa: CAWMEANSGNTIYF
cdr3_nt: TGTGCCTGGATGGAGGCGAACTCTGGAAACACCATATATTTT

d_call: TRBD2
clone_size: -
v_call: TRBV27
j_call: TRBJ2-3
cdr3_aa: CASSSGLAGVYTQYF
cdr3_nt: TGTGCCAGCAGCTCAGGACTAGCGGGAGTGTATACGCAGTATTTT

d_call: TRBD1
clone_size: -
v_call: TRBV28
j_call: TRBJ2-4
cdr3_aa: CANLRQGKNIQYF
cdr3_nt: TGTGCCAACCTTAGACAGGGCAAAAACATTCAGTACTTC

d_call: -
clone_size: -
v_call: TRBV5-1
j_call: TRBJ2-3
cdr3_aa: CASRSGSSGAHTDTQYF
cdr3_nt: TGCGCCAGCAGGAGCGGGTCCTCCGGCGCCCACACAGATACGCAGTATTTT

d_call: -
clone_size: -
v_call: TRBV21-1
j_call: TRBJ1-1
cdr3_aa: CASSKKRRESMNTEAFF
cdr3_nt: TGTGCCAGCAGCAAAAAGAGGCGAGAAAGCATGAACACTGAAGCTTTCTTT

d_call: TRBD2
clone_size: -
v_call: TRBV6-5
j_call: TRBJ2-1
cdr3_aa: CASSYGTSGNEQFF
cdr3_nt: TGTGCCAGCAGTTACGGGACTAGCGGCAATGAGCAGTTCTTC

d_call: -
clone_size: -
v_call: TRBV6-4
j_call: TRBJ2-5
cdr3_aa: CASSPTGETQYF
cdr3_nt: TGTGCCAGCAGTCCCACCGGGGAGACCCAGTACTTC

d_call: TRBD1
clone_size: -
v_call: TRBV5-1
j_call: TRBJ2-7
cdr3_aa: CASSLGQGLNEQYF
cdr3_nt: TGCGCCAGCAGCTTGGGACAGGGGCTTAACGAGCAGTACTTC

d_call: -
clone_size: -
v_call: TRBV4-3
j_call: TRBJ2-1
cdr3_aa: CANNNEQFF
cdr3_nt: TGCGCCAACAACAATGAGCAGTTCTTC

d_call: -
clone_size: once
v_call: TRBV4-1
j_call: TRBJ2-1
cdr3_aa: CASSSPGDWNEQFF
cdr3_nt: TGCGCCAGCAGCAGCCCGGGAGACTGGAATGAGCAGTTCTTC

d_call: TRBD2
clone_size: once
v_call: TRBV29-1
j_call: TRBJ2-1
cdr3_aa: CSVDGVAGVNEQFF
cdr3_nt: TGCAGCGTTGATGGGGTAGCGGGTGTCAATGAGCAGTTCTTC

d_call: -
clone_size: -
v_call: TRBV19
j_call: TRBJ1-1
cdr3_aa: CASSISGVNTEAFF
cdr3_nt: TGTGCCAGTAGTATTTCGGGGGTGAACACTGAAGCTTTCTTT

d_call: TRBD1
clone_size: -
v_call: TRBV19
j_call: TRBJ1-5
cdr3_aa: CASNDQGASNQPQHF
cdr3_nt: TGTGCCAGCAACGACCAGGGGGCTAGCAATCAGCCCCAGCATTTT

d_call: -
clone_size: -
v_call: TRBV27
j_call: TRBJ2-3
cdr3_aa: CASSLSINVLNTDTQYF
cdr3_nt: TGTGCCAGCAGTTTATCGATAAACGTTCTAAACACAGATACGCAGTATTTT

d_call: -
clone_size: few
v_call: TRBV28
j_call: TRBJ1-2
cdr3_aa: CASISLGSGGYTF
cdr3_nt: TGTGCCAGCATATCCCTAGGGAGCGGTGGCTACACCTTC

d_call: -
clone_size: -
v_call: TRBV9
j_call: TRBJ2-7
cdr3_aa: CASSPNRRASYEQYF
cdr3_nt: TGTGCCAGCAGCCCGAACCGGCGGGCGTCCTACGAGCAGTACTTC

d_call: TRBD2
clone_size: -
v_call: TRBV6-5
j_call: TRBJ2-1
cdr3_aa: CASRKGGTSGRDKIF
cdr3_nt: TGTGCCAGCAGAAAAGGAGGGACTAGCGGGAGAGATAAGATCTTC